The rows below give T cell receptor beta chains drawn from one sample of a study of T cell changes during pregnancy in multiple sclerosis. Repertoires were generated with immunoSEQ multiplex PCR, while TCRdb's copy carries only in-frame clones and drops some. This table has fewer than 70,000 clones, approximately 90% appearing once. Material: peripheral blood, obtained in the second trimester of pregnancy. These receptors all come from a female donor in good health, enrolled as a control in a pregnancy study. Each CDR3 is given with its conserved first and last residue. Each record gives: clone size, D gene, J gene, V gene, CDR3 protein, CDR3 DNA. D genes are given only for firm matches. Where a row states a size, it is once, few, many or the class of an expanded clone; other rows omit it.

. TRBD2 TRBJ2-1 TRBV19 CASSKETSGSPEQFF TGTGCCAGTAGCAAGGAGACTAGCGGGAGCCCTGAGCAGTTCTTC
. . TRBJ2-7 TRBV19 CASREAASSEQYF TGTGCCAGTAGAGAGGCTGCCTCTTCCGAGCAGTACTTC
. . TRBJ1-5 TRBV7-2 CASSLGQVNQPQHF TGTGCCAGCAGCTTAGGACAGGTAAATCAGCCCCAGCATTTT
few . TRBJ2-7 TRBV5-1 CASNSPTEEQYF TGCGCCAGCAATAGCCCCACGGAAGAGCAGTACTTC
. TRBD2 TRBJ2-7 TRBV4-1 CASSQEPLADSYEQYF TGCGCCAGCAGCCAAGAACCACTAGCGGACTCCTACGAGCAGTACTTC
. TRBD1 TRBJ1-2 TRBV14 CASRGTGYYGYTF TGTGCCAGCAGAGGGACAGGATATTATGGCTACACCTTC
. TRBD2 TRBJ2-1 TRBV7-9 CASSSWTSGRAFNEQFF TGTGCCAGCAGCTCTTGGACTAGCGGGAGGGCCTTCAATGAGCAGTTCTTC
. TRBD2 TRBJ2-5 TRBV27 CASSLSPPRASGRLETQYF TGTGCCAGCAGTTTATCCCCCCCCCGGGCTAGCGGGAGACTAGAGACCCAGTACTTC
. TRBD1 TRBJ2-1 TRBV5-1 CASSLSDRAHNEQFF TGCGCCAGCAGCTTGTCGGACAGGGCCCACAATGAGCAGTTCTTC
. . TRBJ2-1 TRBV29-1 CSVAGVNNPNEQFF TGCAGCGTTGCAGGGGTCAATAACCCCAATGAGCAGTTCTTC
. TRBD1 TRBJ2-7 TRBV6-1 CASGRDRDYEQYF TGTGCCAGCGGTCGGGACAGGGACTACGAGCAGTACTTC
. . TRBJ2-3 TRBV19 CASTSLSMGASTDTQYF TGTGCCAGTACCTCCCTGTCTATGGGAGCTAGCACAGATACGCAGTATTTT
. . TRBJ2-7 TRBV18 CASSPARGDEQYF TGTGCCAGCTCACCGGCTCGGGGTGACGAGCAGTACTTC
. TRBD1 TRBJ2-2 TRBV7-9 CASSLRTGDAGELFF TGTGCCAGCAGCCTAAGGACAGGGGATGCCGGGGAGCTGTTTTTT
. . TRBJ2-3 TRBV10-3 CAISELGTPNTQYF TGTGCCATCAGTGAGCTTGGGACTCCAAATACGCAGTATTTT
. . TRBJ1-5 TRBV5-3 CARSFSPLQGYSNQPQHF TGTGCCAGAAGCTTCTCCCCTCTACAGGGCTATAGCAATCAGCCCCAGCATTTT
once TRBD2 TRBJ2-7 TRBV7-2 CASSLDLAGGYEQYF TGTGCCAGCAGCTTAGATCTAGCGGGAGGCTACGAGCAGTACTTC